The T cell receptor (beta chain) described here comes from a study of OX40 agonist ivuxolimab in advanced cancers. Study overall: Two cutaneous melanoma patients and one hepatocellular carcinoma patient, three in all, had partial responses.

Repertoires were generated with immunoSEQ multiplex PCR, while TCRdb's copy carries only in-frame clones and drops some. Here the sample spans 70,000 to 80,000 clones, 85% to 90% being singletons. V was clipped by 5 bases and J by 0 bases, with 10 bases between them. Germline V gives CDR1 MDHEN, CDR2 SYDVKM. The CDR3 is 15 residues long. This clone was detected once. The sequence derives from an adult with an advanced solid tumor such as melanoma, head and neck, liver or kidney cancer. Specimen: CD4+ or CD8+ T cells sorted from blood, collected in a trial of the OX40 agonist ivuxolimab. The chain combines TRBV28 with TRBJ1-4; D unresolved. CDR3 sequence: CASSLPRATNEKLFF. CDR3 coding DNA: TGTGCCAGCAGTCTTCCACGGGCAACTAATGAAAAACTGTTTTTT.